The TCR beta chain under discussion was sequenced for a study of cytomegalovirus exposure and HLA in healthy donors. This CDR3 has 15 amino acids. In germline, CDR1 is MNHNY, CDR2 SVGAGI (reference sequence). V lost 2 bases to trimming and J lost 5 bases; unmatched junction nucleotides: 6. Turning to this clone: Its antigen remains unidentified.

PCR used 60 Vbeta primers and 13 Jbeta primers. Measured with immunoSEQ multiplex PCR; TCRdb has only the in-frame clones, and not every one. The table records approximately 250,000 clones, around 83% of them present only once. General study findings and limits: Rates of TCR association differed by HLA locus in a later analysis, with DRB1 highest and HLA-C lowest.

The chain employs TRBV6-6 and TRBJ2-7; TRBD1 matches at 10 bases. The receptor was derived from a girl aged 2-10 years in good health and CMV-seronegative. Sequencing was done on a sample of PBMCs. The CDR3, as DNA: TGTGCCAGCAGTTACCGGGACAGGGGATCTAACGAGCAGTACTTC. This translates into CASSYRDRGSNEQYF.